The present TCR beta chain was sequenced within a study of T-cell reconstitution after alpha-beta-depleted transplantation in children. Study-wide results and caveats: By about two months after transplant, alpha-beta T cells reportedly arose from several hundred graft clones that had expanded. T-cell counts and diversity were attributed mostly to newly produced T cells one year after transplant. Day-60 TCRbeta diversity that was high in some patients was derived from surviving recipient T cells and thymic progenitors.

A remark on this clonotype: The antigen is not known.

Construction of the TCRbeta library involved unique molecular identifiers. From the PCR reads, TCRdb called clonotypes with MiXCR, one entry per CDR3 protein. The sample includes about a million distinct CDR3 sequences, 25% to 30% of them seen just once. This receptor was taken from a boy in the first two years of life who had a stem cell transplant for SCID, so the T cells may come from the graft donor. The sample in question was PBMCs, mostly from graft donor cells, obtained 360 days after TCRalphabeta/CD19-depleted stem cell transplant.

The DNA for the CDR3 is TGCGCCAGCAGCTTGGGGCTGGGTTGGGGTGAAGCTTTCTTT. Translating it yields CASSLGLGWGEAFF. The rearrangement links TRBV5-1 to TRBJ1-1; D call uncertain. Germline loops: CDR1 SGHRS, CDR2 YFSETQ. Trimming took off 0 bases at V and 7 bases at J, with 13 bases between the two ends. The CDR3 has 14 residues.